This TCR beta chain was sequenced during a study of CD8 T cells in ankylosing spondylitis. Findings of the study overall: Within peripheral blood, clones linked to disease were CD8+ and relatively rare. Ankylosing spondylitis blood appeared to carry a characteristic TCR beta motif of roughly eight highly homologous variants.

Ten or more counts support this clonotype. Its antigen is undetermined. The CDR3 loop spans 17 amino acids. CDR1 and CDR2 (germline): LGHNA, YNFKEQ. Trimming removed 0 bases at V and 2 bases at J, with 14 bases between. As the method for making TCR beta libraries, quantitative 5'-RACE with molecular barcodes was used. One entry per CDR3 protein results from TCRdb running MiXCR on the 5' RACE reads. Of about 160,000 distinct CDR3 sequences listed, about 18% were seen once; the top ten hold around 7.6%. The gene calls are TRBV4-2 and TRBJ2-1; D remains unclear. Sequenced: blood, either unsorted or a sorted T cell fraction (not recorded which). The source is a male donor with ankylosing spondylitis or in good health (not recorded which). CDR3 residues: CASSQDRRRNTYNEQFF. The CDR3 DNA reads TGTGCCAGCAGCCAAGACCGGCGGCGGAATACCTACAATGAGCAGTTCTTC.